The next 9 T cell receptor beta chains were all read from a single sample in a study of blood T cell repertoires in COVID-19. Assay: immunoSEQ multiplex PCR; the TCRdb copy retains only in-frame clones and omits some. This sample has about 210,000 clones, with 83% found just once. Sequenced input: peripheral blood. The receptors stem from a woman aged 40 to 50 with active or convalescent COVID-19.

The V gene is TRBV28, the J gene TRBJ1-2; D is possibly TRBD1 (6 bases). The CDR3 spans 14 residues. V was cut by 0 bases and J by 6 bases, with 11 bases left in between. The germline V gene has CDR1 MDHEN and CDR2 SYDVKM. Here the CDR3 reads CASSLWLQGHGYTF. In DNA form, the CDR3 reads TGTGCCAGCAGTTTATGGTTACAGGGACATGGCTACACCTTC.

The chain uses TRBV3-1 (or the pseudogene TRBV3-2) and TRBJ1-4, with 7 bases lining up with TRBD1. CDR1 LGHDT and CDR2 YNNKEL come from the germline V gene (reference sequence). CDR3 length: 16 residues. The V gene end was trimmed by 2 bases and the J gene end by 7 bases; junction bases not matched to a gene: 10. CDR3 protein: CASSQNRGLVGEKLFF. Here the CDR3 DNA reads TGTGCCAGCAGCCAAAACAGGGGACTCGTGGGTGAAAAACTGTTTTTT.

DNA for the CDR3: TGTGCCAGCAGCGAGATCGCGACAGGGTTAAATGAAAAACTGTTTTTT. The encoded protein is CASSEIATGLNEKLFF. The gene calls are TRBV5-4 and TRBJ1-4, with 7 bases matching TRBD1. CDR1 and CDR2 from the germline V gene are SGHNT and YYREEE (reference sequence). The V and J ends lost 4 bases and 5 bases, in that order; junction bases with no gene match: 11. This CDR3 has 16 residues.

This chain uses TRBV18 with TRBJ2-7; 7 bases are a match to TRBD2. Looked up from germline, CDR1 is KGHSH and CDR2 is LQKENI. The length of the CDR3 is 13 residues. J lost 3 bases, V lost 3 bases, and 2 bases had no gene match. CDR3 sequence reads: CASSPQRDYEQYF. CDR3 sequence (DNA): TGTGCCAGCTCACCGCAGCGGGACTACGAGCAGTACTTC.

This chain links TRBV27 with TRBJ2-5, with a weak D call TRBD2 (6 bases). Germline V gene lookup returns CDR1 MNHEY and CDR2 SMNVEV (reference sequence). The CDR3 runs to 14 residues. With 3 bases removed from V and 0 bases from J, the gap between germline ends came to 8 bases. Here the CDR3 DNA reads TGTGCCAGCAGTTTCGGCGGGAACCAAGAGACCCAGTACTTC. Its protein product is CASSFGGNQETQYF.

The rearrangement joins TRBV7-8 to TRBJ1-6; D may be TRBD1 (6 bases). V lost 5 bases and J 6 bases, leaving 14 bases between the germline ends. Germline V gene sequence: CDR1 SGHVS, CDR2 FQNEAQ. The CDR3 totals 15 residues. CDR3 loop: CASSPIRGINSPLHF. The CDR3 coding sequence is TGTGCCAGCAGCCCCATCAGGGGAATTAATTCACCCCTCCACTTT.

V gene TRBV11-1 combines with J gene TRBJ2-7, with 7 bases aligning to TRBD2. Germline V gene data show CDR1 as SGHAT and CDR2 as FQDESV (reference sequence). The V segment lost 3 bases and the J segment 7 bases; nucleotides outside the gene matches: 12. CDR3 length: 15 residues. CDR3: CASSLGGSLGGEQYF. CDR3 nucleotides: TGTGCCAGCAGCTTGGGGGGGAGCCTTGGCGGGGAGCAGTACTTC.

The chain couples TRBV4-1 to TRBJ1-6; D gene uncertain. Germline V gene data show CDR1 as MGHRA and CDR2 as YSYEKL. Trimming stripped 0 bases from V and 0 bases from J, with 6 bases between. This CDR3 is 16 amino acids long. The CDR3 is CASSQEYSSYNSPLHF. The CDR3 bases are TGCGCCAGCAGCCAAGAATACAGCTCCTATAATTCACCCCTCCACTTT.

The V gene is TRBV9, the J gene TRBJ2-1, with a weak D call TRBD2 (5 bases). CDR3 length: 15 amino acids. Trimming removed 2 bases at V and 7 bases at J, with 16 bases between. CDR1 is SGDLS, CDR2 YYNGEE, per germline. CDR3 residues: CASSVRLDEGNEQFF. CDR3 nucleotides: TGTGCCAGCAGCGTCAGACTCGACGAGGGTAATGAGCAGTTCTTC.